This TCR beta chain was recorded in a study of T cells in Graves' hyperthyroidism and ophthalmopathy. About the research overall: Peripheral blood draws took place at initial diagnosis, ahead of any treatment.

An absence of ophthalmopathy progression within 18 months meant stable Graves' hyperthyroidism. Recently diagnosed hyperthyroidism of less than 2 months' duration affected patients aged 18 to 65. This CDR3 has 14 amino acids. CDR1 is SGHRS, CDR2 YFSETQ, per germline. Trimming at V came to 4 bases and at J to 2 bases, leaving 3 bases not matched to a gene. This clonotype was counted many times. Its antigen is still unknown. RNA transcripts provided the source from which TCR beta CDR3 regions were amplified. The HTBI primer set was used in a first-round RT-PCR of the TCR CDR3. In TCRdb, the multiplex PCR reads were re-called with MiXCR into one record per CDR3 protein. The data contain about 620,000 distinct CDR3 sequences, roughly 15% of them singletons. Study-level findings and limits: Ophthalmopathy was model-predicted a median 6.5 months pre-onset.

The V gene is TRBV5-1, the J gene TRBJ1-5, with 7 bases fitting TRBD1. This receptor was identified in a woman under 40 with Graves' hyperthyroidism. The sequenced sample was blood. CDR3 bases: TGCGCCAGCAGCGCCAGGGGGGGCAATCAGCCCCAGCATTTT. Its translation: CASSARGGNQPQHF. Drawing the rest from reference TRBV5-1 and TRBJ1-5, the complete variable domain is KAGVTQTPRYLIKTRGQQVTLSCSPISGHRSVSWYQQTPGQGLQFLFEYFSETQRNKGNFPGRFSGRQFSNSRSEMNVSTLELGDSALYLCASSARGGNQPQHFGDGTRLSIL.